The TCR beta chain under discussion was sequenced for a study of PD-1 blockade in classical Hodgkin lymphoma. Study results and limitations: Individuals initiating nivolumab under 1 year after ASCT were excluded.

Each patient experienced a relapse that followed autologous stem cell transplantation, and brentuximab vedotin exposure varied. This CDR3 is 11 amino acids long. Deletions cut 5 bases from V and 4 bases from J, with 8 bases between. The germline V gene encodes CDR1 GTSNPN and CDR2 SVGIG (reference sequence). On this clone: The antigen is not known.

TCRdb's table, derived via immunoSEQ multiplex PCR, lists solely in-frame clones and lacks some. The profile shows 84,000 or so clones, around 90% of them singletons. The source is a human donor with classical Hodgkin lymphoma. The sequences come from peripheral blood mononuclear cells (PBMCs), collected before the second cycle of nivolumab. The chain links TRBV30 to TRBJ2-5; D gene unclear. CDR3 in amino acids: CAWDKGETQYF. Here the CDR3 DNA reads TGTGCCTGGGACAAGGGAGAGACCCAGTACTTC.